This is a list of T cell receptor beta chains from one sample in a study of blood T cell repertoires in COVID-19. Sequencing used immunoSEQ multiplex PCR; TCRdb keeps in-frame clones, though not all of them. The sample contains under 200,000 clones, 90% to 95% of which appear only once. Sequencing was carried out using peripheral blood. The receptors derive from a man aged 45 to 65 with acute or convalescent COVID-19. The CDR3 runs from the conserved cysteine through the conserved F or W. Each record gives: J gene, D gene, V gene, clone size, CDR3 protein, CDR3 DNA. A D gene is named only where the DNA matches it firmly. Some rows mark clone size as missing; the rest say once, few, many or name a class of expanded clone.

j_gene: TRBJ1-6
d_gene: NA
v_gene: TRBV28
abundance: NA
CDR3aa: CASREWGGRNSPLHF
CDR3nt: TGTGCCAGCAGGGAATGGGGGGGTCGTAATTCACCCCTCCACTTT

j_gene: TRBJ2-1
d_gene: TRBD2
v_gene: TRBV6-2/TRBV6-3
abundance: NA
CDR3aa: CASSKIPTSGAYNEQFF
CDR3nt: TGTGCCAGCAGTAAAATCCCGACTAGCGGGGCATACAATGAGCAGTTCTTC

j_gene: TRBJ2-7
d_gene: NA
v_gene: TRBV5-1
abundance: NA
CDR3aa: CASSETGSYEQYF
CDR3nt: TGCGCCAGCAGCGAAACGGGTTCCTACGAGCAGTACTTC

j_gene: TRBJ1-5
d_gene: NA
v_gene: TRBV27
abundance: few
CDR3aa: CASSPGVRTDQPQHF
CDR3nt: TGTGCCAGCAGTCCCGGTGTCCGTACGGATCAGCCCCAGCATTTT

j_gene: TRBJ1-4
d_gene: NA
v_gene: TRBV7-8
abundance: NA
CDR3aa: CASRGRIDEKLFF
CDR3nt: TGTGCCAGCAGAGGGAGGATCGATGAAAAACTGTTTTTT

j_gene: TRBJ1-1
d_gene: NA
v_gene: TRBV10-3
abundance: NA
CDR3aa: CAISQTQNTEAFF
CDR3nt: TGTGCCATCTCGCAGACACAGAACACTGAAGCTTTCTTT

j_gene: TRBJ2-3
d_gene: TRBD1
v_gene: TRBV19
abundance: once
CDR3aa: CASSITGQGDLRAFRMYF
CDR3nt: TGTGCCAGTAGTATAACGGGGCAGGGGGACCTTCGGGCCTTCCGAATGTATTTT

j_gene: TRBJ2-7
d_gene: TRBD1
v_gene: TRBV18
abundance: NA
CDR3aa: CASSSGQGSYEQYF
CDR3nt: TGTGCCAGCTCATCGGGACAGGGATCCTACGAGCAGTACTTC

j_gene: TRBJ2-2
d_gene: TRBD1
v_gene: TRBV9
abundance: NA
CDR3aa: CASSMRTGGRIGELFF
CDR3nt: TGTGCCAGCAGCATGAGAACAGGGGGCAGAATCGGGGAGCTGTTTTTT

j_gene: TRBJ1-5
d_gene: NA
v_gene: TRBV19
abundance: NA
CDR3aa: CASSIAGKEQPQHF
CDR3nt: TGTGCCAGTAGTATCGCCGGGAAGGAGCAGCCCCAGCATTTT

j_gene: TRBJ2-2
d_gene: NA
v_gene: TRBV27
abundance: once
CDR3aa: CASRYQGPNGELFF
CDR3nt: TGTGCCAGCAGATATCAGGGTCCCAACGGGGAGCTGTTTTTT

j_gene: TRBJ2-5
d_gene: NA
v_gene: TRBV6-2/TRBV6-3
abundance: NA
CDR3aa: CASSYYRLETQYF
CDR3nt: TGTGCCAGCAGTTACTACCGGTTGGAGACCCAGTACTTC

j_gene: TRBJ1-1
d_gene: NA
v_gene: TRBV12-3/TRBV12-4
abundance: once
CDR3aa: CASSPRRTEAFF
CDR3nt: TGTGCCAGCAGTCCGAGGCGGACTGAAGCTTTCTTT

j_gene: TRBJ1-1
d_gene: NA
v_gene: TRBV11-2
abundance: NA
CDR3aa: CASSLAAGIKTEAFF
CDR3nt: TGTGCCAGCAGCTTAGCTGCGGGGATTAAAACTGAAGCTTTCTTT

j_gene: TRBJ2-5
d_gene: TRBD2
v_gene: TRBV5-4
abundance: NA
CDR3aa: CASSERLAPETQYF
CDR3nt: TGTGCCAGCAGCGAAAGACTAGCTCCGGAGACCCAGTACTTC

j_gene: TRBJ1-6
d_gene: TRBD1
v_gene: TRBV7-3
abundance: NA
CDR3aa: CASSSQGPGSPLHF
CDR3nt: TGTGCCAGCAGCTCACAGGGGCCTGGATCACCCCTCCACTTT

j_gene: TRBJ1-4
d_gene: TRBD1
v_gene: TRBV6-6
abundance: NA
CDR3aa: CASSQYRPGQANEKLFF
CDR3nt: TGTGCCAGCAGTCAATACCGTCCGGGACAGGCTAATGAAAAACTGTTTTTT

j_gene: TRBJ2-2
d_gene: TRBD2
v_gene: TRBV2
abundance: NA
CDR3aa: CASSRLAGRTGELFF
CDR3nt: TGTGCCAGCAGTAGGCTAGCGGGGAGAACCGGGGAGCTGTTTTTT

j_gene: TRBJ2-5
d_gene: TRBD2
v_gene: TRBV7-9
abundance: once
CDR3aa: CASSLGLAGVETQYF
CDR3nt: TGTGCCAGCAGCTTAGGACTAGCGGGAGTAGAGACCCAGTACTTC

j_gene: TRBJ2-4
d_gene: TRBD2
v_gene: TRBV7-9
abundance: NA
CDR3aa: CASSTSGSIDIQYF
CDR3nt: TGTGCCAGCAGCACCAGCGGGAGTATTGACATTCAGTACTTC

j_gene: TRBJ1-2
d_gene: NA
v_gene: TRBV28
abundance: NA
CDR3aa: CASSDTRGGYTF
CDR3nt: TGTGCCAGCAGTGATACCAGGGGTGGCTACACCTTC

j_gene: TRBJ1-5
d_gene: NA
v_gene: TRBV29-1
abundance: NA
CDR3aa: CSVLDRKSNQPQHF
CDR3nt: TGCAGCGTTCTAGACAGGAAAAGCAATCAGCCCCAGCATTTT

j_gene: TRBJ2-5
d_gene: NA
v_gene: TRBV19
abundance: NA
CDR3aa: CASSVRDNQETQYF
CDR3nt: TGTGCCAGTAGTGTCCGGGACAACCAAGAGACCCAGTACTTC

j_gene: TRBJ1-4
d_gene: TRBD1
v_gene: TRBV6-5
abundance: NA
CDR3aa: CASRPYRGPNEKLFF
CDR3nt: TGTGCCAGCAGACCCTACAGGGGGCCTAATGAAAAACTGTTTTTT

j_gene: TRBJ2-2
d_gene: NA
v_gene: TRBV10-3
abundance: NA
CDR3aa: CAISEARGTLNTGELFF
CDR3nt: TGTGCCATCAGTGAGGCTCGGGGGACTTTGAACACCGGGGAGCTGTTTTTT

j_gene: TRBJ1-6
d_gene: NA
v_gene: TRBV6-5
abundance: NA
CDR3aa: CASRELHNSPLHF
CDR3nt: TGTGCCAGCCGAGAACTGCATAATTCACCCCTCCACTTT

j_gene: TRBJ1-6
d_gene: NA
v_gene: TRBV28
abundance: NA
CDR3aa: CASSNRLGDSPLHF
CDR3nt: TGTGCCAGCAGTAATCGGTTAGGGGATTCACCCCTCCACTTT

j_gene: TRBJ2-1
d_gene: NA
v_gene: TRBV3-1/TRBV3-2
abundance: NA
CDR3aa: CASSRDFLYNEQFF
CDR3nt: TGTGCCAGCAGCCGGGACTTTCTCTACAATGAGCAGTTCTTC

j_gene: TRBJ1-5
d_gene: NA
v_gene: TRBV7-9
abundance: NA
CDR3aa: CASSLGTTKQPQHF
CDR3nt: TGTGCCAGCAGCTTAGGGACAACTAAACAGCCCCAGCATTTT

j_gene: TRBJ1-1
d_gene: NA
v_gene: TRBV5-1
abundance: NA
CDR3aa: CASTSGTLRIEAFF
CDR3nt: TGCGCCAGCACAAGCGGGACATTAAGAATTGAAGCTTTCTTT

j_gene: TRBJ2-1
d_gene: TRBD2
v_gene: TRBV3-1/TRBV3-2
abundance: NA
CDR3aa: CASGWTSGSNEQFF
CDR3nt: TGTGCCAGCGGCTGGACTAGCGGGAGTAATGAGCAGTTCTTC

j_gene: TRBJ2-3
d_gene: TRBD2
v_gene: TRBV10-3
abundance: NA
CDR3aa: CAISEVSGGTDTQYF
CDR3nt: TGTGCCATCAGTGAGGTTAGCGGGGGCACAGATACGCAGTATTTT

j_gene: TRBJ1-6
d_gene: NA
v_gene: TRBV7-2
abundance: NA
CDR3aa: CASSSRAPLTPLHF
CDR3nt: TGTGCCAGCAGCTCCAGGGCCCCGTTAACACCCCTCCACTTT

j_gene: TRBJ2-2
d_gene: TRBD1
v_gene: TRBV6-5
abundance: few
CDR3aa: CASTDRGKLSGELFF
CDR3nt: TGTGCCAGCACCGACAGGGGGAAACTTTCCGGGGAGCTGTTTTTT

j_gene: TRBJ2-3
d_gene: TRBD1
v_gene: TRBV9
abundance: NA
CDR3aa: CASSRETGVGDTQYF
CDR3nt: TGTGCCAGCAGCAGGGAAACAGGGGTTGGGGATACGCAGTATTTT

j_gene: TRBJ1-5
d_gene: NA
v_gene: TRBV12-3/TRBV12-4
abundance: NA
CDR3aa: CASRPQGWQPQHF
CDR3nt: TGTGCCAGCAGACCCCAGGGTTGGCAGCCCCAGCATTTT

j_gene: TRBJ1-4
d_gene: TRBD1
v_gene: TRBV27
abundance: NA
CDR3aa: CASSQGVYEKLFF
CDR3nt: TGTGCCAGCAGTCAGGGGGTTTATGAAAAACTGTTTTTT

j_gene: TRBJ1-2
d_gene: NA
v_gene: TRBV2
abundance: once
CDR3aa: CASSEGSYGYTF
CDR3nt: TGTGCCAGCAGTGAGGGCAGCTATGGCTACACCTTC

j_gene: TRBJ1-2
d_gene: TRBD1
v_gene: TRBV27
abundance: NA
CDR3aa: CASSLSAGGVVGDGYTF
CDR3nt: TGTGCCAGCAGTTTATCGGCAGGGGGCGTTGTTGGCGATGGCTACACCTTC

j_gene: TRBJ1-3
d_gene: TRBD1
v_gene: TRBV10-3
abundance: once
CDR3aa: CAISETWVQGASGNTIYF
CDR3nt: TGTGCCATCAGTGAGACGTGGGTCCAGGGGGCCTCTGGAAACACCATATATTTT

j_gene: TRBJ1-5
d_gene: NA
v_gene: TRBV5-6
abundance: NA
CDR3aa: CASSTEGRGWDQPQHF
CDR3nt: TGTGCCAGCAGCACCGAAGGTAGGGGATGGGATCAGCCCCAGCATTTT

j_gene: TRBJ2-3
d_gene: TRBD2
v_gene: TRBV5-1
abundance: once
CDR3aa: CASTPGGLAGGSDTQYF
CDR3nt: TGCGCCAGCACCCCTGGGGGGTTAGCGGGAGGGTCGGATACGCAGTATTTT

j_gene: TRBJ1-6
d_gene: TRBD1
v_gene: TRBV7-2
abundance: NA
CDR3aa: CASSLAGTGNSPLHF
CDR3nt: TGTGCCAGCAGCCTCGCCGGGACAGGGAATTCACCCCTCCACTTT

j_gene: TRBJ1-6
d_gene: NA
v_gene: TRBV5-3
abundance: few
CDR3aa: CARSLEVSGPSSYNSPLHF
CDR3nt: TGTGCCAGAAGCTTGGAGGTCTCAGGTCCCAGCTCCTATAATTCACCCCTCCACTTT

j_gene: TRBJ2-5
d_gene: TRBD2
v_gene: TRBV6-5
abundance: NA
CDR3aa: CASSLGLAEETQYF
CDR3nt: TGTGCCAGCAGTCTTGGACTAGCGGAAGAGACCCAGTACTTC

j_gene: TRBJ2-1
d_gene: TRBD2
v_gene: TRBV9
abundance: NA
CDR3aa: CASSGRSITSGSVYNEQFF
CDR3nt: TGTGCCAGCAGCGGACGATCTATTACTAGCGGGAGCGTATACAATGAGCAGTTCTTC

j_gene: TRBJ1-4
d_gene: NA
v_gene: TRBV6-6
abundance: NA
CDR3aa: CASSYRGTAEKLFF
CDR3nt: TGTGCCAGCAGTTACAGGGGGACCGCAGAAAAACTGTTTTTT

j_gene: TRBJ1-1
d_gene: TRBD1
v_gene: TRBV27
abundance: NA
CDR3aa: CASGNHRGMNTEAFF
CDR3nt: TGTGCCAGCGGAAATCACAGGGGGATGAACACTGAAGCTTTCTTT

j_gene: TRBJ2-1
d_gene: TRBD2
v_gene: TRBV9
abundance: NA
CDR3aa: CASSLNGRVFDNEQFF
CDR3nt: TGTGCCAGCAGCCTTAACGGGAGGGTGTTCGACAATGAGCAGTTCTTC

j_gene: TRBJ1-4
d_gene: TRBD1
v_gene: TRBV7-2
abundance: few
CDR3aa: CASSLVGTGNEKLFF
CDR3nt: TGTGCCAGCAGCTTAGTTGGGACAGGGAATGAAAAACTGTTTTTT

j_gene: TRBJ2-1
d_gene: NA
v_gene: TRBV4-1
abundance: NA
CDR3aa: CASSQTLPSYNEQFF
CDR3nt: TGCGCCAGCAGCCAAACTCTACCTTCCTACAATGAGCAGTTCTTC

j_gene: TRBJ2-1
d_gene: TRBD1
v_gene: TRBV9
abundance: NA
CDR3aa: CASSTRGDRGPYNEQFF
CDR3nt: TGTGCCAGCAGCACTCGAGGGGACAGGGGGCCGTACAATGAGCAGTTCTTC

j_gene: TRBJ2-5
d_gene: TRBD2
v_gene: TRBV27
abundance: NA
CDR3aa: CASSLSREGHPETQYF
CDR3nt: TGTGCCAGCAGTTTATCGAGGGAGGGCCACCCTGAGACCCAGTACTTC